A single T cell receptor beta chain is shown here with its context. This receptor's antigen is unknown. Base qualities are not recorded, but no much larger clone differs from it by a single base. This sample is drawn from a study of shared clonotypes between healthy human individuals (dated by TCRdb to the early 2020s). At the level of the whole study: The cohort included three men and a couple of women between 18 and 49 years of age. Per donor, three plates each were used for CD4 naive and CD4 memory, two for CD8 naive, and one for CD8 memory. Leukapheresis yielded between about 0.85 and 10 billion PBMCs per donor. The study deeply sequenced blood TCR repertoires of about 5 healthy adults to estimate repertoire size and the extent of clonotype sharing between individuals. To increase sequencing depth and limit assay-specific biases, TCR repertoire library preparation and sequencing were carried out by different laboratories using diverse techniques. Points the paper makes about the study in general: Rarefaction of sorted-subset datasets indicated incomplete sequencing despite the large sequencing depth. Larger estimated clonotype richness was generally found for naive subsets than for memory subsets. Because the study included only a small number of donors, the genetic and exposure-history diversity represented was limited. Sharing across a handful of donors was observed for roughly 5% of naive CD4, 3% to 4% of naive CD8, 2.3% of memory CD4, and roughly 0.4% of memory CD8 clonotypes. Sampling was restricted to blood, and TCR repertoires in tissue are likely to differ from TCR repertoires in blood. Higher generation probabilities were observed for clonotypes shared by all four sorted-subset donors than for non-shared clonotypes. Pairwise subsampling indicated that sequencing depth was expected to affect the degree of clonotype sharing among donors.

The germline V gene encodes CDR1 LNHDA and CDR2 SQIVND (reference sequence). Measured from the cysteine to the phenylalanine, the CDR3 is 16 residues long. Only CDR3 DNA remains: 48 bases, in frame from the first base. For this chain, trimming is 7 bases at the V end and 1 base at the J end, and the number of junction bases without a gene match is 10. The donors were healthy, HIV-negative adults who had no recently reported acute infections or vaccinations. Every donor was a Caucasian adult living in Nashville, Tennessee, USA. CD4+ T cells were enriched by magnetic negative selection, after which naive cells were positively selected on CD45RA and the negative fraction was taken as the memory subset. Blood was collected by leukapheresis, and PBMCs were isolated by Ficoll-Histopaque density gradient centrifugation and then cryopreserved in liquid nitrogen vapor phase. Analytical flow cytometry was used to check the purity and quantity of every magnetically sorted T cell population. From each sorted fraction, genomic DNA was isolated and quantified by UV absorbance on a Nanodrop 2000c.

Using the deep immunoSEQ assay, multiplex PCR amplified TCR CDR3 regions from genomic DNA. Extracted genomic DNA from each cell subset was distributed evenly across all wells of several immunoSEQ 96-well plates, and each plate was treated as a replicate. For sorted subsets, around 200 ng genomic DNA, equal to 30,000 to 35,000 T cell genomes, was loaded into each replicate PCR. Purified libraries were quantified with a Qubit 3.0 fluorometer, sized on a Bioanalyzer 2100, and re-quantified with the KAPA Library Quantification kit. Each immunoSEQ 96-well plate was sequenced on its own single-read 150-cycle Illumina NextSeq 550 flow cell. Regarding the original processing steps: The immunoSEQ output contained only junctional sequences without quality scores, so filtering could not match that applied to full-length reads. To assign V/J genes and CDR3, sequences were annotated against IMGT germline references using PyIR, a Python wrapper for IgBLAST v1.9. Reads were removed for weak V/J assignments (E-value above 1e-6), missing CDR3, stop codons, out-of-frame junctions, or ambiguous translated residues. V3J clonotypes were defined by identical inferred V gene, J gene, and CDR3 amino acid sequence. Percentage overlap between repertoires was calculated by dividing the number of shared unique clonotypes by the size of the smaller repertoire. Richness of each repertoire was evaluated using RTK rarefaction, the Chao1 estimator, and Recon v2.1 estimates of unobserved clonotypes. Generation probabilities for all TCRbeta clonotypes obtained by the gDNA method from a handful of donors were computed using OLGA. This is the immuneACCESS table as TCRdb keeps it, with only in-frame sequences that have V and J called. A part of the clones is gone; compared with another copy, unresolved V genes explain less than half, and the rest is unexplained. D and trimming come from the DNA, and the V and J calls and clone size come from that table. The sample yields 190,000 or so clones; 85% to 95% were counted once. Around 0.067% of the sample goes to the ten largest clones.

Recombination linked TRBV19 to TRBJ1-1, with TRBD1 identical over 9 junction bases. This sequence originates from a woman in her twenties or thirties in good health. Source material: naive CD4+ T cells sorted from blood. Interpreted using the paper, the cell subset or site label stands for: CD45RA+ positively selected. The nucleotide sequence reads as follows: TGTGCCAGTACCCACTTTCCGGGACAGGGGAACACTGAAGCTTTCTTT. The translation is CASTHFPGQGNTEAFF.